Below, one T cell receptor beta chain is given with its context. Its antigen remains undetermined. Within one base of it there is no much larger clone, and no base qualities were kept. The data originate from a study of radiotherapy plus CTLA-4 blockade in lung cancer (dated by TCRdb to 2017 to 2018). Regarding the study in general: Objective responses were observed in 18% of enrolled patients, and disease control was achieved in 31%.

General findings and caveats noted by the study authors: The strongest predictors of response, as reported, were early dynamic changes in blood T cell clones along with a rise in serum interferon-beta after radiation. After treatment with radiotherapy and ipilimumab, TCR clones that originated in tumors expanded in peripheral blood.

Focal radiation therapy combined with CTLA-4 blockade (ipilimumab) was tested in patients with chemo-refractory metastatic non-small-cell lung cancer. Libraries were constructed by the immunoSEQ multiplex PCR assay. TCRdb took this table from immuneACCESS and kept in-frame rearrangements with V and J called. Such tables lack part of the clones; where checked against another copy, unresolved V genes explain under half of the gap, and the rest is unexplained. This sample lists some 50,000 clones; 70% to 90% were detected once. Together, the top ten hold around 4.9% of the sample. The starting material was peripheral blood, obtained from a patient treated with radiotherapy plus ipilimumab. This clonotype originated in a human donor with non-small cell lung cancer whose response to radiotherapy plus ipilimumab could not be evaluated.

This receptor has the CDR3 CASSATPDTEAFF. The DNA sequence reads TGTGCCAGCAGCGCCACCCCAGACACTGAAGCTTTCTTT. This chain is built from TRBV9 and TRBJ1-1, with the D gene too uncertain to name. Including cysteine and phenylalanine, the CDR3 has 13 amino acids. Of all the DNA, just the CDR3 is kept, 39 bases in frame from base 1. Trimming removed 3 bases from V and 3 bases from J, leaving 9 bases between the germline ends. The germline V gene provides CDR1 SGDLS and CDR2 YYNGEE. Where the CDR3 stops, the reference TRBV9 and TRBJ1-1 genes take over; the full variable domain is DSGVTQTPKHLITATGQRVTLRCSPRSGDLSVYWYQQSLDQGLQFLIQYYNGEERAKGNILERFSAQQFPDLHSELNLSSLELGDSALYFCASSATPDTEAFFGQGTRLTVV.